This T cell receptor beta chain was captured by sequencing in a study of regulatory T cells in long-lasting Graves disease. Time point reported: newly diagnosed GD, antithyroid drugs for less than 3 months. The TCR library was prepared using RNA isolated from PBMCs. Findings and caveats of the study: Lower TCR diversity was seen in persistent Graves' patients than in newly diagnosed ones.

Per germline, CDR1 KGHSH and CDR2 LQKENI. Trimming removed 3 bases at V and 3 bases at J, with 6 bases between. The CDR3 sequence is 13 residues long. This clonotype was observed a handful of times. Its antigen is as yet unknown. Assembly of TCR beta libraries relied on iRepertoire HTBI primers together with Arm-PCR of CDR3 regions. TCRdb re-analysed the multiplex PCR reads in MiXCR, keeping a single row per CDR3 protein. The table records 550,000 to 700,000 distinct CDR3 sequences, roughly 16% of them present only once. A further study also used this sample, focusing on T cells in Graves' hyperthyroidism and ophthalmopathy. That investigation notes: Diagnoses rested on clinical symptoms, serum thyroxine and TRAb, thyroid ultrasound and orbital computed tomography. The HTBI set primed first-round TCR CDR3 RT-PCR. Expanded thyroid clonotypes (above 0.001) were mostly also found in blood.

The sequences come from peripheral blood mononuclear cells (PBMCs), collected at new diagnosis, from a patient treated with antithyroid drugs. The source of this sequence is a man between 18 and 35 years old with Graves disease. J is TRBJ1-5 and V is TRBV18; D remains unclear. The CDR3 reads CASSPNDNQPQHF. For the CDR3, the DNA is TGTGCCAGCTCACCTAACGACAATCAGCCCCAGCATTTT.